One and the same sample provided the 28 T cell receptor beta chains below, sequenced in a study of blood T cell repertoires in COVID-19. The repertoire was sequenced with immunoSEQ multiplex PCR; TCRdb's copy has only in-frame clones and lacks some. The repertoire consists of roughly 290,000 clones, with 70% to 90% occurring once and the leading ten covering approximately 8%. Sequencing was done on a sample of peripheral blood. The receptors come from a woman aged 45 to 65 who had recovered from COVID-19.

The J gene is TRBJ2-2, the V gene TRBV19; TRBD1 matches 8 bases. This CDR3 region has 15 residues. The germline gives CDR1 LNHDA, CDR2 SQIVND (reference sequence). Trimming cost V 3 bases and J 4 bases; bases outside gene matches: 4. CDR3: CASSIGDRGTGELFF. In DNA, the CDR3 is TGTGCCAGTAGTATTGGAGACAGGGGCACCGGGGAGCTGTTTTTT.

The chain links TRBV15 to TRBJ1-1, with TRBD1 matching over 9 bases. The J segment lost 4 bases and the V segment lost 4 bases, leaving 7 bases of the junction unmatched. The CDR3 spans 15 residues. Germline CDR1 and CDR2: LNHNV and YYDKDF (reference sequence). CDR3 sequence: CATSTPQGASTEAFF. The DNA of the CDR3 is TGTGCCACCAGCACACCACAGGGGGCGAGCACTGAAGCTTTCTTT.

The chain couples TRBV4-3 to TRBJ1-2, with 7 bases lining up with TRBD1. The trim removed 1 base at V and 4 bases at J, leaving 3 bases unmatched. Germline V gives CDR1 LGHNA, CDR2 YSLEER. The CDR3 covers 14 residues. The CDR3 loop is CASSQGRQGYGYTF. CDR3 coding DNA: TGCGCCAGCAGCCAAGGGCGACAGGGCTATGGCTACACCTTC.

The V and J genes are TRBV27 and TRBJ2-1; 11 bases match TRBD2. CDR3 length: 16 residues. The germline V gene has CDR1 MNHEY and CDR2 SMNVEV (reference sequence). J lost 7 bases, V lost 2 bases, and 7 bases had no gene match. CDR3 residues: CASSLAASGGRNEQFF. In DNA form, the CDR3 reads TGTGCCAGCAGTTTAGCGGCTAGCGGGGGGAGGAATGAGCAGTTCTTC.

This chain links TRBV5-1 with TRBJ2-7, with D maybe TRBD1 (5 bases). This CDR3 is built from 14 residues. CDR1 is SGHRS, CDR2 YFSETQ, per germline. The V end lost 4 bases, the J end lost 3 bases, and 14 bases lay between the germline ends. DNA for the CDR3: TGCGCCAGCAGCGCCTACACAGGACACTACGAGCAGTACTTC. It codes for CASSAYTGHYEQYF. Together with reference TRBV5-1 and TRBJ2-7, the CDR3 gives the full variable domain: KAGVTQTPRYLIKTRGQQVTLSCSPISGHRSVSWYQQTPGQGLQFLFEYFSETQRNKGNFPGRFSGRQFSNSRSEMNVSTLELGDSALYLCASSAYTGHYEQYFGPGTRLTVT.

The rearrangement links TRBV5-1 to TRBJ2-3; 8 nucleotides align to TRBD2. The V gene's germline CDR1 is SGHRS and CDR2 YFSETQ. CDR3 length: 14 amino acids. After removal of 7 bases from V and 3 bases from J, the junction contained 7 bases not matched to a gene. CDR3 DNA sequence: TGCGCCAGCTCCGGGGGGGCTGGGACAGATACGCAGTATTTT. It yields the protein CASSGGAGTDTQYF. The variable domain in full, with the rest retrieved from reference TRBV5-1 and TRBJ2-3, is KAGVTQTPRYLIKTRGQQVTLSCSPISGHRSVSWYQQTPGQGLQFLFEYFSETQRNKGNFPGRFSGRQFSNSRSEMNVSTLELGDSALYLCASSGGAGTDTQYFGPGTRLTVL.

V gene TRBV7-8 combines with J gene TRBJ1-5, with a weak D call TRBD1 (5 bases). Trimming took off 5 bases at V and 6 bases at J, with 8 bases between the two ends. The CDR3 is 12 amino acids. The germline V gene has CDR1 SGHVS and CDR2 FQNEAQ. CDR3 sequence reads: CASSPQGQPQHF. The CDR3, as DNA: TGTGCCAGCAGCCCCCAGGGTCAGCCCCAGCATTTT.

This chain links TRBV4-2 with TRBJ2-7, with TRBD2 matching over 13 bases. Unmatched junction bases numbered 5, after V lost 1 base and J lost 8 bases. Germline V gives CDR1 LGHNA, CDR2 YNFKEQ. The length of the CDR3 is 15 residues. The CDR3 DNA is TGTGCCAGCAGCCAAGGACTAGCGGGGGGTTTTAAGCAGTACTTC. Protein: CASSQGLAGGFKQYF.

This sequence joins TRBV4-3 and TRBJ2-5; unclear D gene. CDR3 length equals 14 residues. Trimming shortened V by 0 bases and J by 2 bases, and 7 bases separated the two germline ends. CDR1 LGHNA and CDR2 YSLEER come from the germline V gene. This CDR3 is CASSQDYSQETQYF. The CDR3 DNA follows: TGCGCCAGCAGCCAAGATTACAGTCAAGAGACCCAGTACTTC.

On this clone itself: The identical CDR3 is also encoded by other nucleotide sequences in the sample. The rearrangement joins TRBV7-2 to TRBJ2-5; D not certain. Germline V gene lookup returns CDR1 SGHTA and CDR2 FQGNSA. CDR3 length: 12 amino acids. The ends were cut back, 0 bases at V and 5 bases at J, with 4 bases in the middle. CDR3: CASSLARETQYF. The DNA for the CDR3 is TGTGCCAGCAGCTTAGCACGGGAGACCCAGTACTTC.

This chain uses TRBV19 with TRBJ1-4, with 10 bases aligning to TRBD1. Unmatched junction bases numbered 1, after V lost 1 base and J lost 8 bases. The CDR3 has 14 amino acids. The V gene's germline CDR1 is LNHDA and CDR2 SQIVND (reference sequence). Here the CDR3 reads CASSIGQGAEKLFF. Here the CDR3 DNA reads TGTGCCAGTAGTATAGGACAGGGGGCGGAAAAACTGTTTTTT.

This clone was observed a few times. This chain joins TRBV28 and TRBJ1-5; D remains unclear. CDR3 length equals 15 residues. CDR1 is MDHEN, CDR2 SYDVKM, per germline. Trimming took 3 bases from V and 0 from J, leaving 9 bases between them. This CDR3 is CASSFGGTSNQPQHF. For the CDR3, the DNA is TGTGCCAGCAGTTTCGGTGGTACTAGCAATCAGCCCCAGCATTTT.

The chain combines TRBV4-3 with TRBJ1-6, with 10 bases identical to TRBD1. The CDR3 totals 15 residues. V trimming: 4 bases; J trimming: 7 bases; junction bases outside the gene matches: 4. The V gene's germline CDR1 is LGHNA and CDR2 YSLEER. CDR3 protein: CASSRRDRGNSPLHF. CDR3 DNA sequence: TGCGCCAGCAGCCGGAGGGACAGGGGCAATTCACCCCTCCACTTT.

This rearrangement joins TRBV27 to TRBJ2-7; a weak D match, TRBD2 (6 bases). From germline, CDR1 is MNHEY and CDR2 SMNVEV (reference sequence). Trimming cost V 5 bases and J 2 bases, with 16 bases left between them. The CDR3 has 15 residues. The chain's CDR3 is CASSARGTEAYEQYF. DNA for the CDR3: TGTGCCAGCAGTGCGCGAGGGACTGAAGCCTACGAGCAGTACTTC.

The chain joins TRBV5-5 to TRBJ2-3; 12 bases line up with TRBD2. The CDR3 spans 15 residues. The trim removed 6 bases at V and 6 bases at J, leaving 8 bases unmatched. Germline V gene sequence: CDR1 SGHKS, CDR2 YYEKEE (reference sequence). CDR3 sequence: CASNMLAGGLDTQYF. DNA of the CDR3: TGTGCCAGCAACATGCTAGCGGGGGGGCTCGATACGCAGTATTTT.

This clone appeared many times. The chain uses TRBV30 and TRBJ2-1, with 14 bases that match TRBD2. CDR3 length: 15 residues. J lost 8 bases, V lost 2 bases, and 5 bases had no gene match. CDR1 and CDR2 from the germline V gene are GTSNPN and SVGIG (reference sequence). CDR3 bases: TGTGCCTGGAGTATGGGACTAGCGGGAGTCTATGAGCAGTTCTTC. The encoded protein is CAWSMGLAGVYEQFF.

This rearrangement joins TRBV10-3 to TRBJ1-4, with TRBD1 matching 7 bases. After removal of 6 bases from V and 5 bases from J, the junction contained 6 bases not matched to a gene. CDR1 and CDR2 (germline): ENHRY, SYGVKD. This CDR3 spans 14 amino acids. CDR3 loop: CAIRSQGINEKLFF. The CDR3 region has the DNA TGTGCCATCAGATCACAGGGGATAAATGAAAAACTGTTTTTT.

The rearrangement joins TRBV24-1 to TRBJ2-5, with 7 positions matching TRBD1. Germline values: CDR1 KGHDR, CDR2 SFDVKD. The CDR3 contains 13 residues. The junction had 6 bases not matched to a gene; V was cut back by 3 bases and J by 9 bases. CDR3 DNA sequence: TGTGCCACCAGTGATCCCGGACAGGTAGCCCAGTACTTC. Amino acid sequence: CATSDPGQVAQYF.

The chain recombines TRBV28 with TRBJ1-1; TRBD1 is a possible D gene (5 bases). The germline gives CDR1 MDHEN, CDR2 SYDVKM. Trimming pared 8 bases from V and 4 bases from J, leaving 17 bases between. There are 14 residues in the CDR3. The CDR3 nucleotides read TGTGCCAGCCGTGGGTGGGGCGGTCGCACTGAAGCTTTCTTT. Residues: CASRGWGGRTEAFF.

The V call is TRBV5-4, the J call TRBJ1-1, with 7 nucleotides matching TRBD1. V was pared by 3 bases and J by 9 bases, with 8 bases of the junction left unmatched. The germline V gene encodes CDR1 SGHNT and CDR2 YYREEE (reference sequence). This CDR3 comprises 13 residues. DNA for the CDR3: TGTGCCAGCAGCTCGGTAGGGGACAGTCAAGCTTTCTTT. Its translation is CASSSVGDSQAFF.

V gene TRBV30 combines with J gene TRBJ1-6, with D maybe TRBD1 (5 bases). CDR1 is GTSNPN and CDR2 is SVGIG in the germline V gene (reference sequence). V gave up 8 bases and J gave up 5 bases, with 13 bases separating them. The CDR3 totals 13 residues. In DNA, the CDR3 is TGTGCCGGAGGGGACGGGAATAATTCACCCCTCCACTTT. Translating it yields CAGGDGNNSPLHF.

This chain joins TRBV6-5 and TRBJ2-7, with 9 positions matching TRBD1. The J segment lost 6 bases and the V segment lost 6 bases, leaving 6 bases of the junction unmatched. The CDR3 runs to 13 residues. From germline, CDR1 is MNHEY and CDR2 SVGAGI. This CDR3 reads CASRDTGGAEQYF. CDR3 DNA sequence: TGTGCCAGCAGGGACACAGGGGGCGCCGAGCAGTACTTC.

The chain couples TRBV11-2 to TRBJ1-1; D is unresolved. CDR3 size: 14 residues. The ends were cut back, 0 bases at V and 11 bases at J, with 16 bases in the middle. Germline V lookup: CDR1 SGHAT, CDR2 FQNNGV. CDR3 region: CASSLDVRGIPAFF. The CDR3, as DNA: TGTGCCAGCAGCTTAGATGTGAGAGGAATCCCGGCTTTCTTT.

V is TRBV2 and J is TRBJ2-5; 8 positions match TRBD2. This CDR3 comprises 15 residues. V was clipped by 2 bases and J by 1 base; unmatched bases: 3. Germline loops: CDR1 SNHLY, CDR2 FYNNEI. For the CDR3, the DNA is TGTGCCAGCAGTGAATTGCGGGGGGTCCAAGAGACCCAGTACTTC. Its translation: CASSELRGVQETQYF.

The chain carries TRBV4-3 and TRBJ2-7; a possible D gene is TRBD1 (7 bases). V lost 6 bases and J 0 bases, leaving 18 bases between the germline ends. Germline values: CDR1 LGHNA, CDR2 YSLEER. This CDR3 has 16 amino acids. The CDR3: CASRRRRGRSSYEQYF. The CDR3, as DNA: TGCGCCAGCAGAAGAAGGAGGGGGCGAAGCTCCTACGAGCAGTACTTC.

The chain links TRBV7-2 to TRBJ2-2; unclear D gene. CDR1 and CDR2 (germline): SGHTA, FQGNSA. V gave up 4 bases and J gave up 6 bases, with 15 bases separating them. The CDR3 length is 15 residues. The CDR3 spells CASSSHLSLAGELFF. CDR3 nucleotide sequence: TGTGCCAGCAGCTCCCACTTGAGCCTGGCCGGGGAGCTGTTTTTT.

V usage is TRBV7-2 and J usage is TRBJ2-1; 9 bases map to TRBD2. Looked up from germline, CDR1 is SGHTA and CDR2 is FQGNSA. V trimming: 5 bases; J trimming: 10 bases; junction bases outside the gene matches: 24. The CDR3 loop spans 19 amino acids. Written as DNA, the CDR3 is TGTGCCAGCAGCATTACTGGGAAATATGGGGGTCTAGCGGGAAACGAGCAGTTCTTC. It encodes CASSITGKYGGLAGNEQFF.

This clone was seen a single time. V and J are TRBV7-9 and TRBJ2-1, with 7 bases fitting TRBD2. From germline, CDR1 is SEHNR and CDR2 FQNEAQ (reference sequence). This CDR3 spans 14 amino acids. The V gene end was trimmed by 5 bases and the J gene end by 7 bases; junction bases not matched to a gene: 8. The CDR3 coding sequence is TGTGCCAGCAGCGCGGGGTGGCGGGAGAATGAGCAGTTCTTC. The encoded protein is CASSAGWRENEQFF.